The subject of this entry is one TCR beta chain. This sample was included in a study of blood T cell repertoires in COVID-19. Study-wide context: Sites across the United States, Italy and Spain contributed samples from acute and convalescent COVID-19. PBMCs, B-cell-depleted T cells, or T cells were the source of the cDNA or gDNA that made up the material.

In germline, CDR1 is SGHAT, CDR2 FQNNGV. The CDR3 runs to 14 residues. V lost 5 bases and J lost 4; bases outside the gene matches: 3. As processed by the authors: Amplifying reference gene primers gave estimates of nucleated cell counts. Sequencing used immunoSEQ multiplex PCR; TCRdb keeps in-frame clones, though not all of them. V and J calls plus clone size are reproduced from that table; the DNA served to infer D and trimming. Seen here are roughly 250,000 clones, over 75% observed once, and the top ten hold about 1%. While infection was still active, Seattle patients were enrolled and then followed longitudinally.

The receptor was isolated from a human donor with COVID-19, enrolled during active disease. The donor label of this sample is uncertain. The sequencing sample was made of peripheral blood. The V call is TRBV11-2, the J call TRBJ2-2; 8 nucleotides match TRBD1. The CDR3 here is CASSATGGTGELFF. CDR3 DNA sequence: TGTGCCAGCAGCGCAACAGGGGGCACCGGGGAGCTGTTTTTT.